This entry concerns a single T cell receptor (beta chain). The target antigen is unknown. Only in-frame clones appear in the TCRdb table, and some are missing; sequencing was by immunoSEQ multiplex PCR. Of fewer than 85,000 clones in the sample, more than 75% were seen once. The CDR3 sequence is 17 residues long. Trimming removed 0 bases at V and 6 bases at J, with 18 bases between. Per the germline V gene, CDR1 is SGHRS and CDR2 is YFSETQ. The entry originates in a study of OX40 agonist ivuxolimab in advanced cancers. Study summary: The patients' treatment was ivuxolimab, an agonistic anti-OX40 (CD134) antibody. Among those enrolled, mean age was about 58 years (range about 23 to 85) and 82.7% were male. Patients receiving dose escalation had hepatocellular carcinoma, melanoma, renal cell or head and neck cancer. General observations from the study: Among expanded peripheral T cells, antigen specificity went undetermined.

J is TRBJ2-2 and V is TRBV5-1; D not resolved. Sequencing used CD4+ or CD8+ T cells sorted from blood, obtained in a trial of the OX40 agonist ivuxolimab. The clonotype comes from an adult with an advanced solid tumor such as melanoma, head and neck, liver or kidney cancer. The CDR3 coding sequence is TGCGCCAGCAGCTTGGGGGCAGGAGCTACCTTTGCCGGGGAGCTGTTTTTT. Protein product: CASSLGAGATFAGELFF.